This TCR beta chain appears in the sequencing data of a study of T cells expressing NK-cell markers. Study overall: One of the eight sequenced donors was seronegative, whereas the other seven were HCMV-seropositive. Study-wide findings and caveats: Topping the CD3+CD56-NKG2C+ fraction as well were these clonotypes, in a handful of donors. The dominant NKG2C+ clonotypes represented 1.0-7.0% of CD8+ T cells in six donors.

On this clonotype: Its antigen is unidentified.

As the method of synthesis, 5'RACE template switching with UMIs yielded TCR beta cDNA. TCRdb re-called the 5' RACE reads and catalogs CDR3 proteins one per entry, DNA excluded. The sample features a few hundred thousand distinct CDR3 sequences, with about 0.4% in its top ten. The sequenced material came from blood T cells: a sorted CD56 or NKG2C T cell subset, CD4+ or CD8+ T cells, or bulk PBMC T cells (not recorded which). The TCR originated in a man between 18 and 29 years old in good health.

The chain's CDR3 is CASKPPRQGMRAEAFF. The rearrangement links TRBV27 to TRBJ1-1; as DNA is missing, the TRBD1 call by TCRdb cannot be tested. CDR3 size: 16 residues. The germline gives CDR1 MNHEY, CDR2 SMNVEV (reference sequence).